The T cell receptor beta chain under discussion was sequenced for a study of blood T cell repertoires in COVID-19 (dated by TCRdb to the early 2020s). Concerning the study at large: Samples from collaborators originated in the United States, Italy and Spain and spanned both the acute and convalescent phases of COVID-19. The material from the prospective study consisted of cDNA or gDNA derived from T cells, B-cell-depleted T cells, or PBMCs. The dataset comprised deeply sampled blood TCRbeta repertoires from subjects exposed to, actively infected with, or recovered from COVID-19. The repertoires were released in a freely available public database meant as a resource for research on the immune response to SARS-CoV-2. Samples were obtained from the ongoing ImmuneRACE study (first 160 participants) and from roughly 1,300 subjects provided by 6 global collaborators. Nearly every sample came with metadata listing a de-identified subject ID, COVID-19 status, age in years and sex. HLA class I and class II types, where available, came from metadata supplied by the sample provider rather than from assay-based typing. What the study reported, not specific to this receptor: How much clinical and demographic metadata was included differed by source and by participant, and the metadata was provided uncurated.

The collaborating institutions used their own protocols to collect whole blood in K2EDTA tubes. For TCRbeta analysis, collaborators shipped samples in one of three forms: frozen whole blood, isolated PBMCs, or DNA extracted from either of those sample types. In the case of this clone: Its target antigen remains unknown. Base qualities are not recorded, but no much larger clone differs from it by a single base.

TCRbeta CDR3 regions were amplified from genomic DNA by means of the immunoSEQ Assay, a bias-controlled multiplex PCR. The study's processing was this. Nucleated cell counts per sample were estimated from amplification of reference gene primers within the assay. Sequence reads were collapsed and filtered to measure the absolute abundance of every unique TCRbeta CDR3 rearrangement. For each sample, productive Simpson clonality was calculated as the square root of Simpson's diversity index over productive rearrangements. TCRdb obtained this table from immuneACCESS and retained in-frame rearrangements with V and J assigned. These tables miss some clones; where compared with another copy, unresolved V genes account for less than half of the shortfall, and the remainder is unexplained. Clonal size and the V and J genes are those of that table, whereas D and trimming came from the DNA. The sample contains some 250,000 clones, about 83% of them found a single time. The ten largest make up around 5.4% of the sample.

The CDR3 starts with the cysteine, ends with the phenylalanine, and has 15 residues. The entry retains the CDR3 DNA only, 45 bases that are in frame from base 1. From the germline V gene, CDR1 is KGHSH and CDR2 is LQKENI. Cut back by 3 bases and 2 bases, the V and J ends lie 13 bases apart. The sequence was collected from a man older than 75 with acute or convalescent COVID-19. Sequencing was done on a sample of peripheral blood. The rearrangement combines TRBV18 with TRBJ1-1; TRBD1 might be the D gene, on 5 matching bases. The nucleotide sequence reads TGTGCCAGCTCACCGGGCGTAGGGGCAAACACTGAAGCTTTCTTT. Its protein reads: CASSPGVGANTEAFF.